These 9 T cell receptor beta chains came from one sample sequenced in a study of T cell repertoires in cytomegalovirus infection. One entry per CDR3 protein, called by TCRdb with MiXCR from the reads. This table has just over 150,000 distinct CDR3 sequences, around a quarter appearing once. The sequenced sample was PBMCs. These receptors were obtained from a human donor in good health (CMV status not recorded). Some clones in this sample may be carry-over from other donors' samples.

This clonotype has only a few counts. CDR3 sequence: CASSYATGLEQYF. Here the CDR3 DNA reads TGTGCCAGCAGTTACGCGACAGGCCTCGAGCAGTACTTC. The genes are TRBV6-5 and TRBJ2-7; D perhaps matches TRBD1 (6 bases). Between the trimmed V and J ends, which lost 2 bases and 6 bases, there was a span of 11 bases. The germline V gene encodes CDR1 MNHEY and CDR2 SVGAGI. This CDR3 region has 13 residues.

This chain uses TRBV20-1 with TRBJ1-3; D ambiguous. CDR1 is DFQATT, CDR2 SNEGSKA, per germline (reference sequence). The V end was cut by 5 bases, the J end by 0 bases, with 11 bases between. The CDR3 runs to 14 residues. The CDR3 sequence: CSAPDTSSGNTIYF. CDR3 in DNA: TGCAGTGCTCCCGACACGAGCTCTGGAAACACCATATATTTT.

The chain is built from TRBV5-6 and TRBJ2-1; D possibly corresponds to TRBD2 (6 bases). The V gene lost 4 bases and the J gene lost 14 bases, with 16 bases spanning the gap. The germline gives CDR1 SGHDT, CDR2 YYEEEE. The CDR3 runs to 12 residues. This CDR3 reads CASSPGTSPEFF. The CDR3 DNA sequence: TGTGCCAGCAGCCCTGGGACTTCGCCCGAGTTCTTC. The full variable domain, its missing parts supplied by reference TRBV5-6 and TRBJ2-1, is DAGVTQSPTHLIKTRGQQVTLRCSPKSGHDTVSWYQQALGQGPQFIFQYYEEEERQRGNFPDRFSGHQFPNYSSELNVNALLLGDSALYLCASSPGTSPEFFGPGTRLTVL.

J is TRBJ2-3 and V is TRBV18, with 7 nucleotides matching TRBD1. Germline V gives CDR1 KGHSH, CDR2 LQKENI. The V and J ends lost 3 bases and 4 bases, in that order; junction bases with no gene match: 7. This CDR3 has 15 residues. In nucleotides, the CDR3 is TGTGCCAGCTCACCCGGGACAGTTGGTGCAGATACGCAGTATTTT. It encodes CASSPGTVGADTQYF.

The rearrangement links TRBV3-1 to TRBJ2-1; 9 nucleotides line up with TRBD2. The trim removed 2 bases at V and 5 bases at J, leaving 10 bases unmatched. Per germline, CDR1 LGHDT and CDR2 YNNKEL (reference sequence). The CDR3 runs 17 residues. Here the CDR3 reads CASSQWGGLAGNNEQFF. The CDR3 nucleotides read TGTGCCAGCAGCCAATGGGGAGGGCTAGCGGGAAACAATGAGCAGTTCTTC.

V gene TRBV27 combines with J gene TRBJ2-7, with 7 bases aligning to TRBD1. Germline CDR1 and CDR2: MNHEY and SMNVEV (reference sequence). V trimming: 3 bases; J trimming: 3 bases; junction bases outside the gene matches: 5. CDR3 length equals 14 residues. CDR3 sequence (DNA): TGTGCCAGCAGTTTCAAGGGGGCGAACTACGAGCAGTACTTC. Residues: CASSFKGANYEQYF.

This clonotype was detected many times. The V gene is TRBV7-9, the J gene TRBJ2-1; tentative D call: TRBD2 (5 bases). The CDR3 length is 14 residues. The V end lost 2 bases, the J end lost 7 bases, and 12 bases lay between the germline ends. Germline V gene data show CDR1 as SEHNR and CDR2 as FQNEAQ (reference sequence). In DNA form, the CDR3 reads TGTGCCAGCAGCTTAAGCGTTAGGAGGAATGAGCAGTTCTTC. This sequence encodes CASSLSVRRNEQFF.

This chain links TRBV4-1 with TRBJ1-1; 10 nucleotides match TRBD1. Trimming cost V 7 bases and J 3 bases; bases outside gene matches: 2. CDR1 and CDR2 (germline): MGHRA, YSYEKL. The CDR3 is 13 amino acids. CDR3 residues: CASKDRGDTEAFF. The DNA for the CDR3 is TGCGCCAGCAAGGACAGGGGGGACACTGAAGCTTTCTTT.

J is TRBJ2-1 and V is TRBV29-1; D could derive from TRBD1 or TRBD2 (5 bases each). This CDR3 spans 12 amino acids. CDR1 is SQVTM and CDR2 is ANQGSEA in the germline V gene. V was trimmed by 3 bases and J by 9 bases, leaving 12 bases between them. The CDR3: CSVDLVGGEQFF. The CDR3 DNA reads as TGCAGCGTTGATCTAGTTGGGGGTGAGCAGTTCTTC.